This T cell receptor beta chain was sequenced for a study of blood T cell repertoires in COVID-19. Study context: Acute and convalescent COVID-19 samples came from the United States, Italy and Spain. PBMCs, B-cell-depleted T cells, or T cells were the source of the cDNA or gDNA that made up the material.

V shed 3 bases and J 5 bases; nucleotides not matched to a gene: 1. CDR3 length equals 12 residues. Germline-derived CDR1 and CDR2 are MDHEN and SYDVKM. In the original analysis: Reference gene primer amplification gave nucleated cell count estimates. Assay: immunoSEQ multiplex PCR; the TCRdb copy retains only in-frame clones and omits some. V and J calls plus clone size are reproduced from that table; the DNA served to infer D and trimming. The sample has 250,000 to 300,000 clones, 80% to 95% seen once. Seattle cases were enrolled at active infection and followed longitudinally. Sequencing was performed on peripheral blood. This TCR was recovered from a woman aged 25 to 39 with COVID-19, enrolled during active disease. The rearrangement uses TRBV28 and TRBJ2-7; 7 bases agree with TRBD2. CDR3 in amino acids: CASSLGGHEQYF. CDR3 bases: TGTGCCAGCAGTTTGGGAGGGCACGAGCAGTACTTC.